This T cell receptor (beta chain) was recorded in a study of ipilimumab plus nivolumab after autologous stem cell transplantation. Here immunoSEQ multiplex PCR was the method, and the copy in TCRdb shows in-frame clones only, minus some. The table has tens of thousands of clones, approximately 86% seen once; the top ten hold under 2.5%. This clone was recorded a few times. This CDR3 region has 15 residues. Trimming took off 6 bases at V and 10 bases at J, with 19 bases between the two ends. From germline, CDR1 is WSHSY and CDR2 SAAADI. V usage is TRBV10-2 and J usage is TRBJ1-6; D is unclear. The sequence was obtained from a male donor with diffuse large B-cell lymphoma. The sample consisted of PBMCs, taken in a trial of ipilimumab plus nivolumab as post-transplant consolidation. The CDR3 sequence is CASSPSSLNGSPLHF. The CDR3 bases are TGCGCCAGCAGCCCCTCCAGCCTGAACGGGTCACCCCTCCACTTT.